The present T cell receptor (beta chain) was sequenced within a study of TIL therapy for anti-PD-1-resistant metastatic lung cancer. Sequencing used immunoSEQ v3. Assay: immunoSEQ multiplex PCR; the TCRdb copy retains only in-frame clones and omits some. The data contain 55,000 to 65,000 clones, about 69% of them singletons. The CDR3 is 17 amino acids. Trimming removed 4 bases from V and 3 bases from J; junction bases left unmatched: 6. The V gene's germline CDR1 is SGHRS and CDR2 YFSETQ. The time point here: pre-treatment sample, taken before nivolumab and TIL therapy. The TCR comes from a person between 25 and 80 years old with non-small cell lung cancer. This specimen was blood, taken at baseline. The chain is built from TRBV5-1 and TRBJ2-3; 15 positions match TRBD2. CDR3 residues: CASSVGLAGGSTDTQYF. The CDR3 nucleotides read TGCGCCAGCAGCGTAGGACTAGCGGGAGGGTCTACAGATACGCAGTATTTT.